This entry features one T cell receptor (beta chain) sequence. The entry originates in a study of OX40 agonist ivuxolimab in advanced cancers. CDR1 is GTSNPN, CDR2 SVGIG, per germline (reference sequence). The V end was cut by 1 base, the J end by 8 bases, with 10 bases between. This CDR3 comprises 12 residues. TCRdb's table, derived via immunoSEQ multiplex PCR, lists solely in-frame clones and lacks some. The data show tens of thousands of clones, 82% seen once. The source is an adult with an advanced solid tumor such as melanoma, head and neck, liver or kidney cancer. This chain connects TRBV30 to TRBJ2-3; tentative D call: TRBD2 (5 bases). Sequences were derived from CD4+ or CD8+ T cells sorted from blood, sampled in a trial of the OX40 agonist ivuxolimab. CDR3 loop: CAWSATIPTQYF. In DNA, the CDR3 is TGTGCCTGGAGTGCGACTATACCTACGCAGTATTTT.